The 4 T cell receptor beta chains in this list originate from one sample, sequenced in a study of T cells expressing NK-cell markers. TCRdb reanalyzed the 5' RACE reads, giving one entry per CDR3 protein sequence and no DNA. This sample carries approximately 550,000 distinct CDR3 sequences, with roughly 3.4% going to the ten biggest clones. Sequenced input: blood T cells: a sorted CD56 or NKG2C T cell subset, CD4+ or CD8+ T cells, or bulk PBMC T cells (not recorded which). The receptors derive from a man between 18 and 29 years old in good health.

The chain couples TRBV12-5 to TRBJ2-3. CDR1 is LGHNT, CDR2 FRNRAP, per germline. The CDR3 has 14 amino acids. CDR3 amino acids: CASGLGQGTDTQYF.

This chain's CDR3 is CASSSSGYYGYTF. The chain carries TRBV12-3 or TRBV12-4 and TRBJ1-2. The CDR3 spans 13 residues.

The CDR3 sequence: CASSPRQGLADTQYF. J is TRBJ2-3 and V is TRBV27; TCRdb's assignment of TRBD1 cannot be checked, as there is no DNA. This CDR3 contains 15 residues. In germline, CDR1 is MNHEY, CDR2 SMNVEV (reference sequence).

This chain joins TRBV20-1 and TRBJ2-2; the D call of TRBD2 rests on TCRdb alone, since no DNA is present to check it. Germline CDR1 DFQATT, CDR2 SNEGSKA (reference sequence). The CDR3 extends over 19 amino acids. CDR3 amino acids: CSARDPSSGRPGNTGELFF.